This T cell receptor (beta chain) was sequenced in a study of blood T cell repertoires in COVID-19. Looking at the study overall: Acute-phase and convalescent COVID-19 samples originated in the United States, Italy and Spain.

Sequencing used immunoSEQ multiplex PCR; TCRdb keeps in-frame clones, though not all of them. Of around 300,000 clones listed, 88% are singletons. From germline, CDR1 is SGHDT and CDR2 YYEEEE. This CDR3 is 15 amino acids long. With 4 bases clipped from V and 4 bases from J, the junction kept 8 bases outside the gene matches. The recovered donors of Cohort 3 showed two negative PCRs, clearance, or symptom resolution. This clone was picked up a small number of times. The sequenced sample was PBMCs or T cells enriched from blood (not recorded which). This TCR came from a man between 25 and 39 years old who had recovered from COVID-19. This chain links TRBV5-6 with TRBJ2-7; 10 nucleotides align to TRBD1. The CDR3 sequence is CASSLRQGATYEQYF. The CDR3 region has the DNA TGTGCCAGCAGCCTAAGACAGGGGGCGACGTACGAGCAGTACTTC.